This T cell receptor beta chain was identified in a study of monozygotic twins with cystic fibrosis. The study's findings and limits: Median Simpson clonality of 0.0095 suggested naive T cells predominated. Monozygotic CF twin pairs shared significantly more nucleotide-identical clonotypes than unrelated CF individuals did.

CDR3 length: 15 residues. Trimming left V 2 bases short and J 11 bases short, with 21 bases between. CDR1 is SGHAT and CDR2 is FQNNGV in the germline V gene. As regards this clone: Its antigen is still unknown.

TCRdb keeps only in-frame clones here, not all; method: immunoSEQ multiplex PCR. The data contain some 30,000 clones, more than 85% of them singletons. This TCR came from a girl aged 2 to 9 with cystic fibrosis. The sample taken for sequencing was blood. The chain carries TRBV11-2 and TRBJ1-1, with D possibly being TRBD1 (6 bases). The CDR3 DNA sequence: TGTGCCAGCAGCTTAATCCTGGGGGGGCAGATCGTGGCTTTCTTT. Amino acids: CASSLILGGQIVAFF.